The rows below give T cell receptor beta chains drawn from one sample of a study of breast tumors, draining lymph nodes, adjacent tissues. One entry per CDR3 protein, called by TCRdb with MiXCR from the multiplex PCR reads. The sample holds about 230,000 distinct CDR3 sequences, roughly 32% seen once. Sequencing was carried out using axillary lymph node tissue. The receptor set was obtained from a female donor with breast cancer. Some clones in this sample may be carry-over from other donors' samples. The CDR3 runs from the conserved cysteine through the conserved F or W. D genes are given only for firm matches. Some rows mark clone size as missing; the rest say once, few, many or name a class of expanded clone.

v_call	clone_size	d_call	j_call	cdr3_nt	cdr3_aa
TRBV12-3/TRBV12-4	many	TRBD2	TRBJ2-3	TGTGCCAGCAGTAATAGCGGGAGCACAGATACGCAGTATTTT	CASSNSGSTDTQYF
TRBV13	-	-	TRBJ2-7	TGTGCTAGCGCTTGGATCGACGAGCAGTACTTC	CASAWIDEQYF
TRBV20-1	once	TRBD1	TRBJ2-4	TGCAGTGCTAGCAGGGGGCGAGGAAACATTCAGTACTTC	CSASRGRGNIQYF
TRBV11-2	many	TRBD2	TRBJ2-1	TGTGCCAGCAGCGACCTATTCCCTCCAGCGGGAGGGGTTCAGGAGCAGTTCTTC	CASSDLFPPAGGVQEQFF
TRBV6-1	-	-	TRBJ1-1	TGTGCCAGCAGTCACGCAAAGAACACTGAAGCTTTCTTT	CASSHAKNTEAFF
TRBV5-1	-	TRBD1	TRBJ1-6	TGCGCCAGCAGCCCGGGGGACAGAGATAATTCACCCCTCCACTTT	CASSPGDRDNSPLHF
TRBV12-3/TRBV12-4	many	-	TRBJ2-7	TGTGCCAGCAGTTTAGGACAGGAGTGGTCCGAGCAGTACTTC	CASSLGQEWSEQYF
TRBV11-2	many	-	TRBJ2-7	TGTGCCAGCAGCCTCACCGGGATAAGCTCCTACGAGCAGTACTTC	CASSLTGISSYEQYF
TRBV5-1	many	-	TRBJ2-1	TGCGCCAGCAGCTTGGCCTTCCAGCCAGTTTACAATGAGCAGTTCTTC	CASSLAFQPVYNEQFF
TRBV7-2	many	-	TRBJ2-5	TGTGCCAGCAGCTTAAACAGGGCGACAAGAGAGACCCAGTACTTC	CASSLNRATRETQYF
TRBV29-1	-	TRBD1	TRBJ2-1	TGCAGCGTTGGAACCGGGACAGCTTACAATGAGCAGTTCTTC	CSVGTGTAYNEQFF
TRBV5-4	-	TRBD2	TRBJ2-2	TGTGCCAGCAGCTTGGACGGGACTAGCGGAGCGGGTCGGAGGGAGCTGTTTTTT	CASSLDGTSGAGRRELFF
TRBV12-3/TRBV12-4	many	-	TRBJ1-4	TGTGCCAGCAGTTTACCAGGGACAAGGGGAGGGTTACTGTTTTTT	CASSLPGTRGGLLFF
TRBV7-2	-	-	TRBJ2-3	TGTGCCAGCAGCTTAGGAGGGGGGGTTATTGGGACAGATACGCAGTATTTT	CASSLGGGVIGTDTQYF
TRBV4-1	many	-	TRBJ2-5	TGCGCCAGCAGCCAAGGCGTCGGAGAGGCCCAGTACTTC	CASSQGVGEAQYF
TRBV7-9	-	TRBD1	TRBJ2-5	TGTGCCAGCAGCCCCGGGACAGGGGCGAGGGAGACCCAGTACTTC	CASSPGTGARETQYF
TRBV20-1	many	TRBD1	TRBJ1-2	TGCAGTGCTAGCCCTAGGACAGGGCCCCCTATCTATGGCTACACCTTC	CSASPRTGPPIYGYTF
TRBV29-1	-	TRBD1	TRBJ2-7	TGCAGCATAAGAACGGGACAGGCCTATGAGCAGTACTTC	CSIRTGQAYEQYF
TRBV19	many	-	TRBJ2-4	TGTGCCAGTAGTATAGCCGACATTCAGTACTTC	CASSIADIQYF
TRBV19	many	-	TRBJ1-2	TGTGCCAGTAGTATTTTAACGGGACTGGTCTATGGCTACACCTTC	CASSILTGLVYGYTF
TRBV30	few	-	TRBJ2-3	TGTGCCTGGAGTGTACATGTTAGCGGAGATACGCAGTATTTT	CAWSVHVSGDTQYF
TRBV20-1	many	TRBD1	TRBJ1-5	TGCAGTGCTAGTCGGGGACAGGGGGGCAATCAGCCCCAGCATTTT	CSASRGQGGNQPQHF
TRBV6-2/TRBV6-3	many	-	TRBJ1-5	TGTGCCAGCAGTTACAGGAGAAATCAGCCCCAGCATTTT	CASSYRRNQPQHF
TRBV28	-	-	TRBJ1-5	TGTGCCAGCAAGGGGACGGCCAAAACCTATCAGCCCCAGCATTTT	CASKGTAKTYQPQHF
TRBV11-2	many	-	TRBJ2-1	TGTGCCAGCAGCATAGGGGGGACTGGCTACAATGAGCAGTTCTTC	CASSIGGTGYNEQFF
TRBV20-1	-	-	TRBJ1-1	TGCAGTGTTTTACAGAACACTGAAGCTTTCTTT	CSVLQNTEAFF
TRBV5-8	many	TRBD2	TRBJ2-7	TGTGCCAGCAGCCCGGTGGGGGGGGGGACCTACGAGCAGTACTTC	CASSPVGGGTYEQYF
TRBV20-1	many	-	TRBJ2-1	TGCAGTGCCGGCGGGAAATTCCGCAATGAGCAGTTCTTC	CSAGGKFRNEQFF
TRBV30	many	TRBD2	TRBJ2-7	TGTGCCTGGAAATCCGGGAGGAAACGCGAGCAGTACTTC	CAWKSGRKREQYF
TRBV20-1	-	TRBD1	TRBJ1-6	TGCAGTGCTAGGACAGGGGGTCTTAATTCACCCCTCCACTTT	CSARTGGLNSPLHF
TRBV27	-	TRBD1	TRBJ2-1	TGTGCCAGCAGTTTAATCCAGGGGGATTGGTTCTTC	CASSLIQGDWFF
TRBV7-3	many	-	TRBJ2-1	TGTGCCAGCAGCTTATTACGGGACAATGAGCAGTTCTTC	CASSLLRDNEQFF
TRBV25-1	-	TRBD2	TRBJ2-1	TGTGCCAGCAGTGAAACTAGCGGGGGCAATGAGCAGTTCTTC	CASSETSGGNEQFF
TRBV5-1	many	-	TRBJ1-3	TGCGCCAGCAGCTTGGTAGGGGACGGAAACACCATATATTTT	CASSLVGDGNTIYF
TRBV7-2	many	-	TRBJ1-3	TGTGCCAGCAGCTTAGACCTAAGGGACACCATATATTTT	CASSLDLRDTIYF
TRBV7-9	many	TRBD2	TRBJ2-1	TGTGCCGGCACCCGGGGGGGGACGGACTACAATGAGCAGTTCTTC	CAGTRGGTDYNEQFF
TRBV20-1	-	-	TRBJ2-5	TGTGGTGCCGACACCCCTGGGCCCACGGGGACCCAGTACTTC	CGADTPGPTGTQYF
TRBV4-3	many	TRBD2	TRBJ2-7	TGCGCCAGCAGCCAAGAAGGGGCTAGCGGGTCCTACGAGCAGTACTTC	CASSQEGASGSYEQYF
TRBV5-6	many	-	TRBJ2-1	TGTGCCAGCAGCTTGGCGGATGAGCAGTTCTTC	CASSLADEQFF
TRBV11-2	many	TRBD1	TRBJ1-2	TGTGCCAGCAGCCGCGACCCAGGACAGGGAGGCTATGGCTACACCTTC	CASSRDPGQGGYGYTF
TRBV12-3/TRBV12-4	many	TRBD2	TRBJ2-1	TGTGCCAGCAGGAACGGACTAGCGGCAGGTTACAATGAGCAGTTCTTC	CASRNGLAAGYNEQFF
TRBV24-1	-	-	TRBJ1-4	TGTGCCACCAGTGTAGCGGGCGCGGGTGAAAAACTGTTTTTT	CATSVAGAGEKLFF
TRBV6-2/TRBV6-3	-	-	TRBJ2-7	TGTGCCAGCAGTTACTCGACGTTCCAGGGGAGGGGCTCCGAGCAGTACTTC	CASSYSTFQGRGSEQYF
TRBV5-8	many	-	TRBJ2-3	TGTGCCAGCAGCTTCAAGCTACGGGACATTCCTCCGGGCCCACTCCCAGATACGCAGTATTTT	CASSFKLRDIPPGPLPDTQYF
TRBV11-2	many	-	TRBJ2-1	TGTGCCAGCAGCTTAGAGGCCCTTGGCAATGAGCAGTTCTTC	CASSLEALGNEQFF
TRBV15	many	TRBD2	TRBJ2-1	TGTGCCACCAGCAGACTTGAGACTAGCGGGGTCTACAATGAGCAGTTCTTC	CATSRLETSGVYNEQFF